This TCR beta chain comes out of a study of T cells after yellow fever vaccination. In the study overall: Fractions low in cell number were prepared with SMART-Seq v4 Ultra Low Input.

Germline CDR1 and CDR2: SEHNR and FQNEAQ (reference sequence). The CDR3 covers 17 residues. Trimming took 5 bases from V and 4 from J, leaving 21 bases between them. There are a few counts of this clonotype. Antigen: not known. As TCR cDNA was made by 5'RACE template switching, a universal primer site and UMIs were added. TCRdb used MiXCR to reprocess the 5' RACE reads, holding one entry per CDR3 protein. The sample includes 550,000 or so distinct CDR3 sequences, 15% to 20% seen only once; the top ten take about 13%. Study conclusions and caveats: Bulk-population clonotypes that are abundant could appear as contaminants in FACS-sorted repertoires.

This material consisted of PBMCs, taken 15 days after the yellow fever booster vaccination. The clonotype comes from a man younger than 40 who received the YFV17D yellow fever vaccine. This sequence joins TRBV7-9 and TRBJ2-1; a possible D gene is TRBD1 (5 bases). The CDR3 DNA follows: TGTGCCAGCAGCCTACGTCCTGACAGCGTTATTTACAATGAGCAGTTCTTC. Its protein is CASSLRPDSVIYNEQFF.